This TCR beta chain is from a study of Ad26.COV2.S vaccination and SARS-CoV-2 variants. Study background: Each vaccinee took Ad26.COV2.S intramuscularly, once or twice 56 days apart.

The treatment: over 15 received Ad26.COV2.S at low or high dose, single or two shots; 5 received placebo; per-sample allocation not given. At day 63 after the first vaccine or placebo injection, samples were drawn. The CDR3 loop spans 18 amino acids. Per germline, CDR1 SGHVS and CDR2 FNYEAQ. The V and J ends lost 1 base and 0 bases, in that order; junction bases with no gene match: 9. Only in-frame clones appear in the TCRdb table, and some are missing; sequencing was by immunoSEQ multiplex PCR. The data show roughly 320,000 clones, around four fifths seen once. The receptor comes from a person aged 18-65 years who received the Ad26.COV2.S COVID-19 vaccine or a placebo. This chain uses TRBV7-6 with TRBJ2-1; 7 nucleotides agree with TRBD2. Sequencing used peripheral blood, obtained in a trial of Ad26.COV2.S vaccine versus placebo. The chain's CDR3 is CASSLDGRWESSYNEQFF. The CDR3 DNA reads TGTGCCAGCAGCTTAGACGGGAGGTGGGAGAGCTCCTACAATGAGCAGTTCTTC.